A selection of T cell receptor beta chains follows, all from one sample in a study of cytomegalovirus exposure and HLA in healthy donors. Sequenced by immunoSEQ multiplex PCR; TCRdb stores in-frame clones only, minus some. The data contain some 70,000 clones, 75% to 90% of them seen just once; the ten biggest clones take up around 1.8%. The material sequenced was PBMCs. The receptor source for this set is a woman aged 18-30 years in good health and CMV-seronegative. Both conserved end residues are part of each CDR3. Fields, in order: J gene, clone size, V gene, D gene, CDR3 DNA, CDR3 protein. The D gene is left open where the match is weak. Size values are once, few and many counts, or a class for expanded clones, and some rows have none.

TRBJ1-2 few TRBV15 TRBD1 TGTGCCACCAGCCCCCGACAGGGGGACTATGGCTACACCTTC CATSPRQGDYGYTF
TRBJ2-3 - TRBV5-1 - TGCGCCAGCAGCTTGGTAGGGGCTCTCACAGATACGCAGTATTTT CASSLVGALTDTQYF
TRBJ2-5 once TRBV7-3 TRBD2 TGTGCCAGCAGCTTAAATAGCGGGGAGACCCAGTACTTC CASSLNSGETQYF
TRBJ1-1 - TRBV19 - TGTGCCAGTAGTACCCGCAGGGCGATGAACACTGAAGCTTTCTTT CASSTRRAMNTEAFF
TRBJ2-7 - TRBV5-1 TRBD1 TGCGCCAGCAGCCATCCAGGGGGCGCACCCTACGAGCAGTACTTC CASSHPGGAPYEQYF
TRBJ1-1 once TRBV29-1 TRBD1 TGCAGCGTGGTTTTTTGGACAGGGAACACTGAAGCTTTCTTT CSVVFWTGNTEAFF
TRBJ2-5 - TRBV13 - TGTGCCAGCAGCACCCGGGGGACCCAGTACTTC CASSTRGTQYF
TRBJ2-7 - TRBV27 TRBD1 TGTGCCAGCAGTCCGTACGACAGGGGCCAGCAGCAGTACTTC CASSPYDRGQQQYF
TRBJ2-2 - TRBV5-1 TRBD1 TGCGCCAGCAGCTTGGGGACAGGGCTTCCCGGGGAGCTGTTTTTT CASSLGTGLPGELFF
TRBJ2-2 - TRBV11-3 - TGTGCCAGCAGCTTCAGCGGTTCCGGGGAGCTGTTTTTT CASSFSGSGELFF
TRBJ2-5 - TRBV5-1 TRBD2 TGCGCCAGCAGCTTGTCCAGCGGGGGTAAAGAGACCCAGTACTTC CASSLSSGGKETQYF